What follows describes a single T cell receptor (beta chain). Its recognized antigen is unknown. Qualities for individual bases were not recorded, and no much larger clone is one base off. The listed sequencing device is Illumina HiSeq 1500. The public reads were quality trimmed at Q25 with fastp and then assembled into clones with MiXCR by TCRdb, keeping productive beta chains. Identical CDR3 proteins give one entry, which carries the most common genes and DNA. The sample table records around 250,000 distinct CDR3 sequences; about a sixth of these occur just once. The ten largest clones represent about 45% of the sample. The CDR3 holds 16 amino acids from the cysteine to the phenylalanine. Left in the record is the CDR3 DNA by itself, 48 bases read in frame from the first base. CDR1 and CDR2 are read off the germline V gene (reference sequence) as PRHDT and FYEKMQ. Trimming takes 3 bases off V and 1 base off J; junction bases not matched to a gene: 8.

This sample is drawn from a study of T cell repertoires in cytomegalovirus infection (dated by TCRdb to between 2018 and 2021). With respect to the entire study: Donor HLA type was relevant to the analysis, because carriage of CMV infection together with the matching HLA type was indicated by public TCR beta signatures. Summary of the overall study and its limitations: Carriers of CMV infection plus the relevant HLA type were discriminated by the cumulative frequency of public TCR beta family members in the study cohort and in an independent roughly 320-donor cohort. The ex vivo response was dominated by HLA-C-restricted CMV-specific TCR beta clonotypes, which also provided the single most frequent clonotype in two of eight donors.

Input material: CD8+ T cells from PBMCs. The rearrangement joined TRBV13 to TRBJ2-5; a stretch of 7 junction bases matches TRBD1. This clonotype was sampled from a human donor in good health (CMV status not recorded). Some clones in this sample may be carry-over from other donors' samples. The CDR3 in this case is CASSLGLGDSQETQYF. The DNA sequence is as follows: TGTGCCAGCAGCTTGGGGCTGGGGGACAGCCAAGAGACCCAGTACTTC.